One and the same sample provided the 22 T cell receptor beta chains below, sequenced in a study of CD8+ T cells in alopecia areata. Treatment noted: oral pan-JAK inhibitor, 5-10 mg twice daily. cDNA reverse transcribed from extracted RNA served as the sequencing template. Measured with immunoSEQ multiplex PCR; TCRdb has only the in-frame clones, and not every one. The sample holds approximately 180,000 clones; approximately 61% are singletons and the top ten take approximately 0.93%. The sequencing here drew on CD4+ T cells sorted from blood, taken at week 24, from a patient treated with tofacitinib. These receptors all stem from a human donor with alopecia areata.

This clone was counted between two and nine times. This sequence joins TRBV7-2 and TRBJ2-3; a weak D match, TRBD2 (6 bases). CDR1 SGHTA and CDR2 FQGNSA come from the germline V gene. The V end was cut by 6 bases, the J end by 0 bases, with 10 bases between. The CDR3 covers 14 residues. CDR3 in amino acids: CASRAGASTDTQYF. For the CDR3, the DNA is TGTGCCAGCAGAGCGGGTGCAAGCACAGATACGCAGTATTTT.

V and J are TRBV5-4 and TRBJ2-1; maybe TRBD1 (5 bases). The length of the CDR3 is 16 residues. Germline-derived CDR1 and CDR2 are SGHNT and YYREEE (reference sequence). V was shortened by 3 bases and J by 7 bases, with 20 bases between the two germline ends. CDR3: CASSSSGQGPRNEQFF. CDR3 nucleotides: TGTGCCAGCAGCTCGTCTGGACAAGGGCCGCGAAATGAGCAGTTCTTC.

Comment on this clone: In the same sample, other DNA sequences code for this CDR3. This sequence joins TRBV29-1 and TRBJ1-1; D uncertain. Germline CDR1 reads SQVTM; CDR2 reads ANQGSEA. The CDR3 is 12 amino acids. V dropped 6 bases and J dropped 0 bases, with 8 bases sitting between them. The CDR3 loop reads CSVGGMNTEAFF. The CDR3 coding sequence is TGCAGCGTCGGCGGGATGAACACTGAAGCTTTCTTT.

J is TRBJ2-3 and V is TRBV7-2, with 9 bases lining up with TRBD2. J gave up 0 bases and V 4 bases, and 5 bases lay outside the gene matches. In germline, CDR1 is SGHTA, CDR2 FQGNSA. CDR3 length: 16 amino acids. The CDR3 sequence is CASSSSGGYSTDTQYF. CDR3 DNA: TGTGCCAGCAGCTCCAGCGGGGGGTATAGCACAGATACGCAGTATTTT.

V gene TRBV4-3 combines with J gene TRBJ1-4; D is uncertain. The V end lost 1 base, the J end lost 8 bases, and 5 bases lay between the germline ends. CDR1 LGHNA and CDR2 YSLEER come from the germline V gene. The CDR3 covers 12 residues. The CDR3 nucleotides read TGCGCCAGCAGCCAAGGGGCCGAAAAACTGTTTTTT. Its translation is CASSQGAEKLFF.

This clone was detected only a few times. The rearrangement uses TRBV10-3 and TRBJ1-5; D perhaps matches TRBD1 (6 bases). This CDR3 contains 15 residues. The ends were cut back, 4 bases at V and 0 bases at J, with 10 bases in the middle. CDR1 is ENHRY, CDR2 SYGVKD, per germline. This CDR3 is CAISVGDNSNQPQHF. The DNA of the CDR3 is TGTGCCATCAGTGTAGGGGACAATAGCAATCAGCCCCAGCATTTT.

CDR3 DNA: TGTGCCTGGAGCGTCCCGCTGACCCCGGCGTACCCAGATACGCAGTATTTT. Protein: CAWSVPLTPAYPDTQYF. The chain carries TRBV30 and TRBJ2-3, with unresolved D. Germline V gene lookup returns CDR1 GTSNPN and CDR2 SVGIG (reference sequence). The V end was cut by 3 bases, the J end by 4 bases, with 23 bases between. This CDR3 is built from 17 residues.

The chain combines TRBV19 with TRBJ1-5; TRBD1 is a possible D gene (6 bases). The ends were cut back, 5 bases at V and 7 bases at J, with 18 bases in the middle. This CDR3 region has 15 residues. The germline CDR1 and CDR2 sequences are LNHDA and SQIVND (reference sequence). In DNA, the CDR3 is TGTGCCAGTAGTTCCGGGACAAAAAGGTCCCAGCCCCAGCATTTT. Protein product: CASSSGTKRSQPQHF.

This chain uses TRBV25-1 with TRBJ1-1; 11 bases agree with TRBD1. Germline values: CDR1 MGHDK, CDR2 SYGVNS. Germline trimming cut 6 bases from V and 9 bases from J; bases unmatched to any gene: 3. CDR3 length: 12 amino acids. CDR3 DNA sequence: TGTGCCAGCAGGGACAGGGGGCGTCAAGCTTTCTTT. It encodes CASRDRGRQAFF.

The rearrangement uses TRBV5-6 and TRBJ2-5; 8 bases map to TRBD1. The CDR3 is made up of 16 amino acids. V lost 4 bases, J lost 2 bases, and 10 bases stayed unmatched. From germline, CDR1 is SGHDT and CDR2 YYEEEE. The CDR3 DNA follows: TGTGCCAGCAGCGAAACCGGACAGGGAGGACAAGAGACCCAGTACTTC. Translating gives CASSETGQGGQETQYF.

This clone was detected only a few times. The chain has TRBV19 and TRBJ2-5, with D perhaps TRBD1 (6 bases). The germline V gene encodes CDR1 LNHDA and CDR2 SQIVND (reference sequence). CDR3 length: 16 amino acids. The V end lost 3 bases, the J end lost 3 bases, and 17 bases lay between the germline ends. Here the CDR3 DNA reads TGTGCCAGTAGTATTCTACAGGGCTCGGGCAAAGAGACCCAGTACTTC. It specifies CASSILQGSGKETQYF.

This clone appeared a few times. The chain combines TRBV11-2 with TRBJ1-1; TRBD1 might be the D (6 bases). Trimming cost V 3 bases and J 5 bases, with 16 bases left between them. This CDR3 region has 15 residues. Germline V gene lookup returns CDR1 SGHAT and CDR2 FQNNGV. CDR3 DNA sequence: TGTGCCAGCAGCTTCCAGACAGGAGTCGGGACTGAAGCTTTCTTT. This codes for CASSFQTGVGTEAFF.

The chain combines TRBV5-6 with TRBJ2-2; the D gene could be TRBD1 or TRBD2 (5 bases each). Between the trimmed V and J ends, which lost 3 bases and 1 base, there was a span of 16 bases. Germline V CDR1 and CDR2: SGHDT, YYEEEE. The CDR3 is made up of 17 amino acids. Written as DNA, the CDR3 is TGTGCCAGCAGCTCAGCCGGGACGGCGGTGAACACCGGGGAGCTGTTTTTT. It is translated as CASSSAGTAVNTGELFF.

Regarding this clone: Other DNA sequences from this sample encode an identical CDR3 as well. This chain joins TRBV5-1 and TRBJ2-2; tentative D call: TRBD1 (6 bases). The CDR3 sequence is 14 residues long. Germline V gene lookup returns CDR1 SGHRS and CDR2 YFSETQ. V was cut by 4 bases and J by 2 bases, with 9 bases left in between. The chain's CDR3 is CASSLQGNTGELFF. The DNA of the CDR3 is TGCGCCAGCAGCCTACAGGGAAACACCGGGGAGCTGTTTTTT.

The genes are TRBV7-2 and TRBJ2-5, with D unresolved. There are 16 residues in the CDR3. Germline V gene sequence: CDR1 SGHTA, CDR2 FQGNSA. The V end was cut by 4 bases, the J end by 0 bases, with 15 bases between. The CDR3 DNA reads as TGTGCCAGCAGCTCAGAATCTAGAGACTACCAAGAGACCCAGTACTTC. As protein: CASSSESRDYQETQYF.

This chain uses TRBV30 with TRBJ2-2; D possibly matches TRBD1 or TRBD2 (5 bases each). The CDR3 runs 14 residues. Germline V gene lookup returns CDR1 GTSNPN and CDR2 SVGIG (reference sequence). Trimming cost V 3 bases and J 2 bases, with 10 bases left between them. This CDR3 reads CAWRGDGNTGELFF. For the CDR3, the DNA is TGTGCCTGGAGGGGGGACGGTAACACCGGGGAGCTGTTTTTT. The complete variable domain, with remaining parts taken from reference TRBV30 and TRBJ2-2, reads SQTIHQWPATLVQPVGSPLSLECTVEGTSNPNLYWYRQAAGRGLQLLFYSVGIGQISSEVPQNLSASRPQDRQFILSSKKLLLSDSGFYLCAWRGDGNTGELFFGEGSRLTVL.

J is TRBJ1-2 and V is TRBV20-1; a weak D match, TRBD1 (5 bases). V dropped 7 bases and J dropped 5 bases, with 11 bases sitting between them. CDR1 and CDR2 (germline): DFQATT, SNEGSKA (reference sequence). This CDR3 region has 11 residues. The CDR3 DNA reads TGCAGTGTCTCGGGACTGTATGGCTACACCTTC. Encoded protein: CSVSGLYGYTF.

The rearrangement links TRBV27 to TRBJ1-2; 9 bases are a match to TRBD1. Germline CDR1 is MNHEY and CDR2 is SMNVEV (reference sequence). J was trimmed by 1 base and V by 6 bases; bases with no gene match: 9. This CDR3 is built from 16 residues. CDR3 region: CASSPGQGKLNYGYTF. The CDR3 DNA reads TGTGCCAGCAGCCCGGGACAGGGAAAGCTTAACTATGGCTACACCTTC.

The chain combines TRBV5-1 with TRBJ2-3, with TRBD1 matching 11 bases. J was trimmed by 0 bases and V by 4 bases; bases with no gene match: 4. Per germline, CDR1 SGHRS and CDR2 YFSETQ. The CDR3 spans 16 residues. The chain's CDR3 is CASSTGQGASTDTQYF. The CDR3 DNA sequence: TGCGCCAGCAGCACCGGACAGGGGGCAAGCACAGATACGCAGTATTTT.

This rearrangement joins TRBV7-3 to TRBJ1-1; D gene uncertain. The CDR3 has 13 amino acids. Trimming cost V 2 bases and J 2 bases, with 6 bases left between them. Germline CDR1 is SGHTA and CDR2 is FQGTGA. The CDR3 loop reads CASSLGSNTEAFF. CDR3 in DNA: TGTGCCAGCAGCTTAGGATCCAACACTGAAGCTTTCTTT.

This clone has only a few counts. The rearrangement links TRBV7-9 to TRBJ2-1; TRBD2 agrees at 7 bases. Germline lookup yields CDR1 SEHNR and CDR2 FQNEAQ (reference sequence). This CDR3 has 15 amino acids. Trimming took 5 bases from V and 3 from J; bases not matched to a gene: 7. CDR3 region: CASSEERGSYNEQFF. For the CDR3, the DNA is TGTGCCAGCAGCGAGGAGCGGGGAAGCTACAATGAGCAGTTCTTC.

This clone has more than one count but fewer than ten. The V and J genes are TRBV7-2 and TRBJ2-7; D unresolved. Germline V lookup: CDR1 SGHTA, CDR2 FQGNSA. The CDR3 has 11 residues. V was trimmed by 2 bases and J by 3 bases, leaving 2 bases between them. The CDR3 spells CASSLLYEQYF. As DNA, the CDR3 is TGTGCCAGCAGCTTACTCTACGAGCAGTACTTC. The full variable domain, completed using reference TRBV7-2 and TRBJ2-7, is GAGVSQSPSNKVTEKGKDVELRCDPISGHTALYWYRQSLGQGLEFLIYFQGNSAPDKSGLPSDRFSAERTGGSVSTLTIQRTQQEDSAVYLCASSLLYEQYFGPGTRLTVT.